These 21 T cell receptor beta chains came from one sample sequenced in a study of blood T cell repertoires in COVID-19. Profiling relied on immunoSEQ multiplex PCR, and the TCRdb table lists in-frame clones only, not all of them. The data show about 27,000 clones, with around 90% seen just once and 7.7% held by the top ten. Material: peripheral blood. The receptors were gathered from a woman in her 50s with active COVID-19.

The chain carries TRBV9 and TRBJ1-1; no definite D call. The CDR3 is 16 amino acids. From germline, CDR1 is SGDLS and CDR2 YYNGEE. The V gene lost 0 bases and the J gene lost 3 bases, with 15 bases spanning the gap. CDR3 sequence reads: CASSVALGGEDTEAFF. In nucleotides, the CDR3 is TGTGCCAGCAGCGTAGCTCTGGGCGGGGAGGACACTGAAGCTTTCTTT.

The chain recombines TRBV28 with TRBJ1-2; D might be TRBD1 (6 bases). CDR1 and CDR2 (germline): MDHEN, SYDVKM. The CDR3 contains 15 residues. V was cut by 7 bases and J by 4 bases, with 19 bases left in between. The CDR3 loop reads CASNPGGDNFYGYTF. CDR3 coding DNA: TGTGCCAGCAACCCTGGGGGGGACAACTTCTATGGCTACACCTTC.

The chain joins TRBV7-2 to TRBJ2-7, with 8 nucleotides matching TRBD2. This CDR3 is built from 15 residues. V shed 1 base, J shed 5 bases, and the junction held 7 bases outside the gene matches. Germline CDR1 SGHTA, CDR2 FQGNSA. In DNA, the CDR3 is TGTGCCAGCAGCTTAGAAGGTGACGGGAGGGACGAGCAGTACTTC. Translation gives CASSLEGDGRDEQYF.

The V and J genes are TRBV18 and TRBJ2-3; possible D gene TRBD2, 6 bases. The CDR3 loop spans 15 amino acids. The V end was cut by 1 base, the J end by 2 bases, with 10 bases between. Germline assignment: CDR1 KGHSH and CDR2 LQKENI. The CDR3, as DNA: TGTGCCAGCTCACCACGGGCGGGACCCACAGATACGCAGTATTTT. Protein: CASSPRAGPTDTQYF.

This chain uses TRBV18 with TRBJ2-5; 14 bases map to TRBD2. The ends lost 3 bases at V and 2 bases at J; junction bases unmatched: 5. Germline loops: CDR1 KGHSH, CDR2 LQKENI. This CDR3 has 17 residues. CDR3 in DNA: TGTGCCAGCTCACCCGGGACTAGCGGGAGTGGGCAAGAGACCCAGTACTTC. It codes for CASSPGTSGSGQETQYF.

The chain joins TRBV5-4 to TRBJ1-4; 7 nucleotides line up with TRBD1. Germline V CDR1 and CDR2: SGHNT, YYREEE (reference sequence). This CDR3 comprises 13 residues. Germline trimming cut 0 bases from V and 12 bases from J; bases unmatched to any gene: 5. CDR3 nucleotides: TGTGCCAGCAGCTTGGCCGATACAGGGGAACTGTTTTTT. Translation gives CASSLADTGELFF. The variable domain in full, with the rest retrieved from reference TRBV5-4 and TRBJ1-4, is ETGVTQSPTHLIKTRGQQVTLRCSSQSGHNTVSWYQQALGQGPQFIFQYYREEENGRGNFPPRFSGLQFPNYSSELNVNALELDDSALYLCASSLADTGELFFGSGTQLSVL.

The gene calls are TRBV3-1 (or the pseudogene TRBV3-2) and TRBJ1-2; D uncertain. In germline, CDR1 is LGHDT, CDR2 YNNKEL (reference sequence). This CDR3 comprises 14 residues. The V and J ends lost 3 bases and 6 bases respectively, with 14 bases between them. CDR3 bases: TGTGCCAGCAGCCATAGTAGTGGGCCCCATGGCTACACCTTC. It is translated as CASSHSSGPHGYTF.

This clone was counted a single time. V and J are TRBV5-1 and TRBJ1-2; D is perhaps TRBD1 (6 bases). The CDR3 is made up of 15 amino acids. CDR1 and CDR2 from the germline V gene are SGHRS and YFSETQ. V was pared by 0 bases and J by 0 bases, with 9 bases between. CDR3 in amino acids: CASSLGGQPNYGYTF. The CDR3 bases are TGCGCCAGCAGCTTGGGAGGACAGCCTAACTATGGCTACACCTTC.

The rearrangement uses TRBV30 and TRBJ2-1, with 11 bases identical to TRBD2. The CDR3 has 15 residues. Losses at the gene ends were 0 bases for V and 8 bases for J; bases not matched to a gene: 6. Per germline, CDR1 GTSNPN and CDR2 SVGIG (reference sequence). The CDR3 sequence: CAWSVIAGGGDEQFF. The CDR3 DNA follows: TGTGCCTGGAGTGTAATAGCGGGAGGGGGGGATGAGCAGTTCTTC. Supplemented by reference TRBV30 and TRBJ2-1, the full variable domain reads SQTIHQWPATLVQPVGSPLSLECTVEGTSNPNLYWYRQAAGRGLQLLFYSVGIGQISSEVPQNLSASRPQDRQFILSSKKLLLSDSGFYLCAWSVIAGGGDEQFFGPGTRLTVL.

V gene TRBV11-2 combines with J gene TRBJ2-7; D is uncertain. This CDR3 region has 13 residues. From germline, CDR1 is SGHAT and CDR2 FQNNGV. Between the trimmed V and J ends, which lost 4 bases and 5 bases, there was a span of 12 bases. The CDR3, as DNA: TGTGCCAGCAGCTCTAGGATGGCTAACGAGCAGTACTTC. Residues: CASSSRMANEQYF. Full variable domain (rest looked up from reference TRBV11-2 and TRBJ2-7): EAGVAQSPRYKIIEKRQSVAFWCNPISGHATLYWYQQILGQGPKLLIQFQNNGVVDDSQLPKDRFSAERLKGVDSTLKIQPAKLEDSAVYLCASSSRMANEQYFGPGTRLTVT.

This chain connects TRBV20-1 to TRBJ1-5, with D tentatively TRBD1 (6 bases). V dropped 6 bases and J dropped 5 bases, with 8 bases sitting between them. This CDR3 has 11 residues. Germline loops: CDR1 DFQATT, CDR2 SNEGSKA (reference sequence). CDR3 nucleotides: TGCAGTGCCAGGACAGATCAGCCCCAGCATTTT. Protein product: CSARTDQPQHF.

This chain links TRBV6-5 with TRBJ2-7; TRBD2 matches 11 bases. The ends lost 5 bases at V and 6 bases at J; junction bases unmatched: 6. The CDR3 totals 14 residues. Germline V lookup: CDR1 MNHEY, CDR2 SVGAGI. Written as DNA, the CDR3 is TGTGCCAGCAGTCGAACTAGCGGGAGCCGCGAGCAGTACTTC. The encoded protein is CASSRTSGSREQYF.

The genes are TRBV5-1 and TRBJ2-1; TRBD1 matches at 12 bases. The V gene end was trimmed by 4 bases and the J gene end by 4 bases; junction bases not matched to a gene: 6. Germline CDR1 is SGHRS and CDR2 is YFSETQ. The CDR3 is 16 residues long. CDR3 nucleotides: TGCGCCAGCAGCGCTGGGACAGGGGGCGGATACAATGAGCAGTTCTTC. It is translated as CASSAGTGGGYNEQFF.

The chain combines TRBV9 with TRBJ2-1; a weak D match, TRBD2 (6 bases). The CDR3 is made up of 12 amino acids. V shed 3 bases and J shed 7 bases, with 8 bases lying between them. The germline V gene has CDR1 SGDLS and CDR2 YYNGEE. CDR3 nucleotides: TGTGCCAGCAGCGGTGGGGGGAATGAGCAGTTCTTC. The encoded protein is CASSGGGNEQFF.

This clone is a singleton in its sample. V is TRBV9 and J is TRBJ2-1, with 7 bases that match TRBD2. Germline CDR1 SGDLS, CDR2 YYNGEE. J was trimmed by 4 bases and V by 0 bases; bases with no gene match: 4. The CDR3 totals 15 residues. The CDR3 sequence is CASSVGSSGYNEQFF. DNA of the CDR3: TGTGCCAGCAGCGTAGGTTCTAGCGGTTACAATGAGCAGTTCTTC.

The rearrangement joins TRBV13 to TRBJ2-3; 11 bases are shared with TRBD2. The V gene's germline CDR1 is PRHDT and CDR2 FYEKMQ (reference sequence). V shed 5 bases and J 4 bases; nucleotides not matched to a gene: 14. The CDR3 runs 18 residues. The CDR3 coding sequence is TGTGCCAGCAGCCAAAATAGAGGGACTAGCGGAAGGGCAGATACGCAGTATTTT. Its translation is CASSQNRGTSGRADTQYF.

The chain carries TRBV7-9 and TRBJ1-1; no reliable D call. Germline V CDR1 and CDR2: SEHNR, FQNEAQ (reference sequence). Between the trimmed V and J ends, which lost 0 bases and 7 bases, there was a span of 9 bases. The CDR3 runs to 13 residues. In DNA, the CDR3 is TGTGCCAGCAGCTTAGCGATCGGGGATGAAGCTTTCTTT. Its protein is CASSLAIGDEAFF.

The chain couples TRBV19 to TRBJ2-1; a possible D gene is TRBD1 (6 bases). With 1 base removed from V and 7 bases from J, the gap between germline ends came to 14 bases. Germline assignment: CDR1 LNHDA and CDR2 SQIVND (reference sequence). The CDR3 extends over 15 amino acids. The CDR3: CASSIAPRQVNEQFF. Written as DNA, the CDR3 is TGTGCCAGTAGTATAGCCCCAAGACAGGTGAATGAGCAGTTCTTC.

V is TRBV10-3 and J is TRBJ2-3; possible D gene TRBD1, 5 bases. Trimming removed 6 bases at V and 4 bases at J, with 8 bases between. The CDR3 consists of 12 residues. CDR1 is ENHRY, CDR2 SYGVKD, per germline. The CDR3 loop is CAISDSSDTQYF. The DNA for the CDR3 is TGTGCCATCAGCGACAGCTCAGATACGCAGTATTTT.

The V gene is TRBV28, the J gene TRBJ1-2, with 7 bases identical to TRBD1. The germline V gene encodes CDR1 MDHEN and CDR2 SYDVKM. The CDR3 runs 14 residues. V shed 1 base and J 7 bases; nucleotides not matched to a gene: 6. The CDR3 sequence is CASSLYGGGGGYTF. The CDR3 DNA reads as TGTGCCAGCAGTTTATATGGAGGGGGCGGTGGCTACACCTTC.

The genes are TRBV7-8 and TRBJ2-7, with D possibly being TRBD2 (5 bases). V dropped 5 bases and J dropped 9 bases, with 20 bases sitting between them. Germline V lookup: CDR1 SGHVS, CDR2 FQNEAQ. The CDR3 totals 14 residues. The DNA of the CDR3 is TGTGCCAGCAGCGCTAGCCCGGGTCGTACGAGGCAGTACTTC. This gives the protein CASSASPGRTRQYF. The complete variable domain, with remaining parts taken from reference TRBV7-8 and TRBJ2-7, reads GAGVSQSPRYKVAKRGQDVALRCDPISGHVSLFWYQQALGQGPEFLTYFQNEAQLDKSGLPSDRFFAERPEGSVSTLKIQRTQQEDSAVYLCASSASPGRTRQYFGPGTRLTVT.